The clone carrying this T cell receptor beta chain was seen repeatedly, ten times or more. Antigen: not known. The data are from a study of blood T cells in healthy people across ages. Samples each had at least 5.5 micrograms of total RNA extracted. V was clipped by 2 bases and J by 4 bases; unmatched bases: 2. The CDR3 extends over 14 amino acids. Per germline, CDR1 SNHLY and CDR2 FYNNEI. General study points: Strong correlation was found linking TCR beta diversity to naive T cell percentage. Unsorted PBMC input precluded a conclusive naive versus antigen-experienced comparison.

For the second PCR, which ran for 7 to 11 cycles, a sample-barcoded 5' primer and a J-beta primer mix were used. MiXCR, applied by TCRdb to the 5' RACE reads, yields one record per CDR3 protein. This table holds approximately 360,000 distinct CDR3 sequences, about 55% found once. The rearrangement uses TRBV2 and TRBJ2-3; 8 bases are a match to TRBD2. The sample consisted of blood. This receptor was obtained from a man aged 55 to 69 in good health. The CDR3 region is CASSETGGSDTQYF. The CDR3 DNA is TGTGCCAGCAGTGAAACGGGAGGGTCAGATACGCAGTATTTT.